These 2 T cell receptor beta chains originate from one sample sequenced in a study of OX40 agonist ivuxolimab in advanced cancers. Only in-frame clones appear in the TCRdb table, and some are missing; sequencing was by immunoSEQ multiplex PCR. The sample carries about 64,000 clones, around 84% recorded once. This specimen consisted of CD4+ or CD8+ T cells sorted from blood, obtained in a trial of the OX40 agonist ivuxolimab. These receptors all stem from an adult with an advanced solid tumor such as melanoma, head and neck, liver or kidney cancer.

The chain couples TRBV19 to TRBJ2-1; D gene uncertain. The CDR3 spans 13 residues. Trimming took 5 bases from V and 5 from J, leaving 10 bases between them. The germline gives CDR1 LNHDA, CDR2 SQIVND (reference sequence). The CDR3 region is CASSAYDNNEQFF. The CDR3 coding sequence is TGTGCCAGTAGTGCTTACGACAACAATGAGCAGTTCTTC. Based on the CDR3 plus reference TRBV19 and TRBJ2-1, the full variable domain is DGGITQSPKYLFRKEGQNVTLSCEQNLNHDAMYWYRQDPGQGLRLIYYSQIVNDFQKGDIAEGYSVSREKKESFPLTVTSAQKNPTAFYLCASSAYDNNEQFFGPGTRLTVL.

This clone occurred a few times. The rearrangement links TRBV5-6 to TRBJ2-7; 7 bases align to TRBD1. This CDR3 comprises 16 residues. Trimming cost V 5 bases and J 5 bases; bases outside gene matches: 16. CDR1 and CDR2 from the germline V gene are SGHDT and YYEEEE. The CDR3 DNA follows: TGTGCCAGCAGATCCCAAGGGAAGGGGGCGTCCAACGAGCAGTACTTC. It translates to CASRSQGKGASNEQYF.